This TCR beta chain was recorded in a study of blood T cell repertoires in COVID-19. About the research overall: Researchers got acute and convalescent COVID-19 samples from the United States, Italy and Spain. PBMCs, B-cell-depleted T cells, or T cells provided the cDNA or gDNA that made up the material.

Per the study methods: Amplification of reference gene primers was used by the study to estimate nucleated cell counts. The table came from immunoSEQ multiplex PCR; TCRdb's copy has only in-frame clones and leaves some out. That table is the source of V, J and clone size, and D and trimming were worked out from the DNA. The sample lists about 210,000 clones, roughly 90% occurring once. The sequence was collected from a man aged 18-30 years with active or convalescent COVID-19. Material: peripheral blood.

The CDR3 loop is CASSPMQGRIGELFF. DNA of the CDR3: TGTGCCAGCAGCCCCATGCAGGGGCGAATCGGGGAGCTGTTTTTT. The chain carries TRBV3-1 (or the pseudogene TRBV3-2) and TRBJ2-2, with D perhaps TRBD1 (6 bases). The CDR3 totals 15 residues. Germline-derived CDR1 and CDR2 are LGHDT and YNNKEL (reference sequence). Trimming left V 4 bases short and J 7 bases short, with 16 bases between.